One sample yielded the 8 T cell receptor beta chains listed below, sequenced in a study of sequential checkpoint blockade in melanoma. Regarding treatment: randomized to nivolumab then ipilimumab (arm A) or the reverse (arm B). Profiling relied on immunoSEQ multiplex PCR, and the TCRdb table lists in-frame clones only, not all of them. The sample lists 5,500 to 6,500 clones; about 20% were seen once. The sample here was tumor tissue (inferred from file names), taken from a patient given nivolumab and ipilimumab in sequence. The source of these receptors is a human donor with melanoma.

In its sample, this clone was seen many times. This chain connects TRBV6-8 to TRBJ2-1; D uncertain. Looked up from germline, CDR1 is MNHGY and CDR2 is SAAAGT. The CDR3 has 14 amino acids. Trimming removed 2 bases from V and 4 bases from J, with 9 bases in between. For the CDR3, the DNA is TGTGCCAGCAGTTACGGGCAGTTATACAATGAGCAGTTCTTC. Its translation: CASSYGQLYNEQFF.

The V gene is TRBV5-1, the J gene TRBJ1-1; D might be TRBD1 (5 bases). The CDR3 runs to 14 residues. Trimming removed 3 bases from V and 3 bases from J, with 12 bases in between. Germline assignment: CDR1 SGHRS and CDR2 YFSETQ. CDR3 DNA sequence: TGCGCCAGCAGCTCCGCTGGGGGGTACACTGAAGCTTTCTTT. Its protein product is CASSSAGGYTEAFF. The full variable domain, in which reference TRBV5-1 and TRBJ1-1 provide the parts outside the CDR3, is KAGVTQTPRYLIKTRGQQVTLSCSPISGHRSVSWYQQTPGQGLQFLFEYFSETQRNKGNFPGRFSGRQFSNSRSEMNVSTLELGDSALYLCASSSAGGYTEAFFGQGTRLTVV.

This clone was recorded at least ten times. The chain employs TRBV6-8 and TRBJ2-1; the match to TRBD2 covers 15 bases. The CDR3 is 19 residues long. V lost 4 bases to trimming and J lost 4 bases; unmatched junction nucleotides: 11. Germline CDR1 and CDR2: MNHGY and SAAAGT. CDR3 nucleotide sequence: TGTGCCAGCAGTTTCCCGGGACTAGCGGGGGGCCACCTATACAATGAGCAGTTCTTC. This sequence encodes CASSFPGLAGGHLYNEQFF.

By share, this clone counts as medium-sized. This CDR3 reads CAWRRPSGRRADTQYF. The CDR3 DNA is TGTGCCTGGAGACGGCCTAGCGGGAGGAGGGCAGATACGCAGTATTTT. The chain has TRBV30 and TRBJ2-3; TRBD2 matches 11 bases. With V trimmed by 3 bases and J by 4 bases, 9 bases remained unmatched. The germline gives CDR1 GTSNPN, CDR2 SVGIG (reference sequence). The CDR3 length is 16 residues. Looking up the rest from reference TRBV30 and TRBJ2-3 gives the full variable domain: SQTIHQWPATLVQPVGSPLSLECTVEGTSNPNLYWYRQAAGRGLQLLFYSVGIGQISSEVPQNLSASRPQDRQFILSSKKLLLSDSGFYLCAWRRPSGRRADTQYFGPGTRLTVL.

This sequence joins TRBV29-1 and TRBJ1-2; D uncertain. Trimming cost V 4 bases and J 0 bases, with 6 bases left between them. CDR3 length equals 12 residues. Germline loops: CDR1 SQVTM, CDR2 ANQGSEA. CDR3 bases: TGCAGCGTTGTTATCTCTAACTATGGCTACACCTTC. Its translation is CSVVISNYGYTF.

This clone was recorded a few times. The J gene is TRBJ1-2, the V gene TRBV19; no clear D gene. Trimming removed 1 base from V and 8 bases from J, with 20 bases in between. Germline CDR1 and CDR2: LNHDA and SQIVND (reference sequence). CDR3 size: 16 residues. The DNA of the CDR3 is TGTGCCAGTAGTATAGCGGGCAGACAAGCTATGGTGGGCTACACCTTC. This encodes CASSIAGRQAMVGYTF.

The V gene is TRBV19, the J gene TRBJ1-1, with D maybe TRBD1 (6 bases). Looked up from germline, CDR1 is LNHDA and CDR2 is SQIVND (reference sequence). The CDR3 sequence is 15 residues long. V was trimmed by 4 bases and J by 2 bases, leaving 14 bases between them. The chain's CDR3 is CASSTLQGGNTEAFF. CDR3 nucleotide sequence: TGTGCCAGTAGTACCTTACAGGGTGGCAACACTGAAGCTTTCTTT.

V gene TRBV10-2 combines with J gene TRBJ2-3; D possibly matches TRBD1 or TRBD2 (5 bases each). The germline CDR1 and CDR2 sequences are WSHSY and SAAADI. The CDR3 has 15 residues. Trimming took 0 bases from V and 0 from J, leaving 7 bases between them. The CDR3 sequence is CASSESGVSTDTQYF. DNA for the CDR3: TGCGCCAGCAGTGAGTCGGGGGTTAGCACAGATACGCAGTATTTT.